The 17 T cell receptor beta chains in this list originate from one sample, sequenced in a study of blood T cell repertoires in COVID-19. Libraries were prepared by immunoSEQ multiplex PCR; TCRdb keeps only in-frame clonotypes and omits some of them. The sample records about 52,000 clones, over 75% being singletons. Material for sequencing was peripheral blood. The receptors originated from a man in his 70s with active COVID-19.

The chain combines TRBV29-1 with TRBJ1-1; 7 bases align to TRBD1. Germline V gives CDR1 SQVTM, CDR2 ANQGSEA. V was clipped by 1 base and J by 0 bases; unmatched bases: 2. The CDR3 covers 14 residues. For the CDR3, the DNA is TGCAGCGTTGAAGGGACAGGTATGAACACTGAAGCTTTCTTT. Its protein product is CSVEGTGMNTEAFF.

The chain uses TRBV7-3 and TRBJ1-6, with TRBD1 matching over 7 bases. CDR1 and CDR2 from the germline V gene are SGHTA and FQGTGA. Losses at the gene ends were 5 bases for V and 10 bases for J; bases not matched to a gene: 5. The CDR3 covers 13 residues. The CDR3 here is CASSEGQKSPLHF. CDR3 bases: TGTGCCAGCAGCGAGGGACAGAAATCACCCCTCCACTTT.

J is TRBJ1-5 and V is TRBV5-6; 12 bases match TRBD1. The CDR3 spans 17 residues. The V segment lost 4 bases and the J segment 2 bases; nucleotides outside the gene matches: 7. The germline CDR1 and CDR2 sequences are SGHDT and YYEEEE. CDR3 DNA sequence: TGTGCCAGCAGCGCTGGGACAGGGGGCTGGGGCAATCAGCCCCAGCATTTT. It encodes CASSAGTGGWGNQPQHF.

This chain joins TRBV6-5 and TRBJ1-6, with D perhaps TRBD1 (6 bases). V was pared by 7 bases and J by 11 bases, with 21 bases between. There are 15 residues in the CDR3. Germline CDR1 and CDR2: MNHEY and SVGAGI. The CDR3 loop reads CASTLEDSLRTPLHF. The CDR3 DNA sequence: TGTGCCAGCACCCTCGAGGACAGCCTGAGGACACCCCTCCACTTT.

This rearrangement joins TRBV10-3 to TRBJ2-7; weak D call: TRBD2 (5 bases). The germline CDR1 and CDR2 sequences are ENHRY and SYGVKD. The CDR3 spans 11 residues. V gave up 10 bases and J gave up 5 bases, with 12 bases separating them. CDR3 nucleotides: TGTGCCACCGGAGGCATCCACGAGCAGTACTTC. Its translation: CATGGIHEQYF.

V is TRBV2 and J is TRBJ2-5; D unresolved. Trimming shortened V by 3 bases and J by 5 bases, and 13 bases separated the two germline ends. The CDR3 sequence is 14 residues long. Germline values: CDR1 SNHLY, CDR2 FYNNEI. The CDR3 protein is CASSDEVGPETQYF. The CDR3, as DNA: TGTGCCAGCAGTGATGAGGTCGGCCCGGAGACCCAGTACTTC.

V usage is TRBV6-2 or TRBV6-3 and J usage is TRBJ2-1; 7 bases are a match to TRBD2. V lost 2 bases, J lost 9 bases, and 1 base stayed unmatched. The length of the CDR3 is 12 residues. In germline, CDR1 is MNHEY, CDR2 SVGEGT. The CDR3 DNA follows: TGTGCCAGCAGTTACCCTAGCGGTGAGCAGTTCTTC. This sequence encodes CASSYPSGEQFF.

The CDR3 loop is CASSSTGKGYTF. The CDR3 nucleotides read TGTGCCAGCAGCTCGACAGGGAAGGGCTACACCTTC. The chain has TRBV5-4 and TRBJ1-2; 7 bases match TRBD1. The germline gives CDR1 SGHNT, CDR2 YYREEE (reference sequence). The V and J ends lost 3 bases and 8 bases, in that order; junction bases with no gene match: 4. The CDR3 has 12 amino acids.

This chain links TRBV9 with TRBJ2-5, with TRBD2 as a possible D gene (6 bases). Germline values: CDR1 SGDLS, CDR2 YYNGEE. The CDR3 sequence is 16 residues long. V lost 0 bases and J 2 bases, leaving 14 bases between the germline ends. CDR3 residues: CASSVGTVGGQETQYF. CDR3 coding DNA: TGTGCCAGCAGCGTAGGAACAGTGGGGGGACAAGAGACCCAGTACTTC.

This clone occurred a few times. DNA for the CDR3: TGTGCCAGCCGACAGGGAAATTCACCCCTCCACTTT. Translation gives CASRQGNSPLHF. The chain joins TRBV12-3 or TRBV12-4 to TRBJ1-6; 7 nucleotides line up with TRBD1. The CDR3 covers 12 residues. Trimming cost V 8 bases and J 7 bases; bases outside gene matches: 2.

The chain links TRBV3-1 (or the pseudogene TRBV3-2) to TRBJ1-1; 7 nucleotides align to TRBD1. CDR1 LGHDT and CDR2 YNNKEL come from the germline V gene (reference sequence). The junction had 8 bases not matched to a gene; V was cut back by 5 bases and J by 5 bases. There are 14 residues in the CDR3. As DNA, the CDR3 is TGTGCCAGCAGCAGGGGGCGCAGGGGGACTGAAGCTTTCTTT. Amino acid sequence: CASSRGRRGTEAFF.

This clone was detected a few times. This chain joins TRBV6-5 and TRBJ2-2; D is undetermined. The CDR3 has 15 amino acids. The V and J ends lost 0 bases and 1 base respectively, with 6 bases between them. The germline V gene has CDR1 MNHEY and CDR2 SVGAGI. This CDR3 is CASSYSTRNTGELFF. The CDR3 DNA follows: TGTGCCAGCAGTTACTCGACAAGGAACACCGGGGAGCTGTTTTTT.

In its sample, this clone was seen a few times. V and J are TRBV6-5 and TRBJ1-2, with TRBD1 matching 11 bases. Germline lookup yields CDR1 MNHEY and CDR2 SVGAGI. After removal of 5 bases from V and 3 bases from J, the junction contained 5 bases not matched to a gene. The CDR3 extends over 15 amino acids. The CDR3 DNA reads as TGTGCCAGCAGTCCCGGACAGGGGGCTTACTATGGCTACACCTTC. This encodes CASSPGQGAYYGYTF.

CDR3 DNA sequence: TGTGCCAGCAGCGTAGACTGGTCGGGCTACGAGCAGTACTTC. This codes for CASSVDWSGYEQYF. The chain uses TRBV9 and TRBJ2-7; D gene unclear. V shed 0 bases and J shed 3 bases, with 10 bases lying between them. Germline CDR1 is SGDLS and CDR2 is YYNGEE. The CDR3 runs to 14 residues.

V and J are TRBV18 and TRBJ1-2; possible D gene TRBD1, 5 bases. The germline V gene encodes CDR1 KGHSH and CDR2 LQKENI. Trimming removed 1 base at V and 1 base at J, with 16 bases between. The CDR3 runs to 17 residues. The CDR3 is CASSPLPGNDFNYGYTF. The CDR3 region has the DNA TGTGCCAGCTCACCACTTCCAGGGAACGATTTTAACTATGGCTACACCTTC.

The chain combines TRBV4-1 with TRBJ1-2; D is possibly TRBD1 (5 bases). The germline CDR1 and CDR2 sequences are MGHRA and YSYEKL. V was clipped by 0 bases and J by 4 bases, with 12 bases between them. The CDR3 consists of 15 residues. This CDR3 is CASSQDPTVPYGYTF. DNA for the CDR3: TGCGCCAGCAGCCAAGACCCGACAGTACCCTATGGCTACACCTTC.

CDR3 nucleotides: TGTGCCAGCTCGGGAGGGACCAGCCACACTGAAGCTTTCTTT. This encodes CASSGGTSHTEAFF. The rearrangement joins TRBV18 to TRBJ1-1, with a weak D call TRBD1 (5 bases). Germline values: CDR1 KGHSH, CDR2 LQKENI. CDR3 length: 14 amino acids. V was trimmed by 6 bases and J by 3 bases, leaving 14 bases between them.